These T cell receptor beta chains were read from a single sample in a study of identifying expanded T cells in peripheral blood. The protocol was immunoSEQ multiplex PCR, while the TCRdb copy is restricted to in-frame clones and leaves out a portion. The repertoire holds about 63,000 clones, over 75% seen once, with 19% in the top ten. Sequencing used blood. The receptors originated from a person between 18 and 75 years old in good health. The CDR3 runs from the conserved cysteine through the conserved F or W. Each record gives: clone size, D gene, V gene, J gene, CDR3 protein, CDR3 DNA. The D gene is left open where the match is weak. The listing skips clone size in some rows; elsewhere it reads once, few, many or a size class.

>.|.|TRBV19|TRBJ1-1
CASADFPRVEAFF
TGTGCCAGCGCGGACTTCCCAAGAGTTGAAGCTTTCTTT
>many|TRBD1|TRBV19|TRBJ1-5
CASSANRDRDRHF
TGTGCCAGTAGTGCGAACCGGGACAGGGATCGGCATTTT
>.|.|TRBV18|TRBJ1-2
CASSPTDRTGYTF
TGTGCCAGCTCGCCCACAGACAGGACTGGCTACACCTTC
>few|.|TRBV27|TRBJ1-2
CASSFSGGRGYTF
TGTGCCAGCAGTTTTTCTGGGGGCCGGGGCTACACCTTC
>once|.|TRBV30|TRBJ1-1
CAWIVNTEAFF
TGTGCCTGGATTGTGAACACTGAAGCTTTCTTT
>.|.|TRBV7-2|TRBJ2-3
CASSLVPMPGTDTQYF
TGTGCCAGCAGCTTAGTTCCCATGCCAGGGACAGATACGCAGTATTTT
>.|.|TRBV27|TRBJ2-1
CASSLGYEQFF
TGTGCCAGCAGTTTAGGGTATGAGCAGTTCTTC
>once|TRBD2|TRBV15|TRBJ2-5
CATRPGLAGKETQYF
TGTGCCACCAGACCGGGACTAGCGGGAAAAGAGACCCAGTACTTC
>once|.|TRBV7-9|TRBJ1-6
CASSAFTNSPLHF
TGTGCCAGCAGCGCTTTTACCAATTCACCCCTCCACTTT
>.|TRBD2|TRBV5-8|TRBJ2-3
CASSLYGTSGDTQYF
TGTGCCAGCAGTTTATATGGGACTAGCGGAGATACGCAGTATTTT
>.|TRBD2|TRBV6-6|TRBJ2-7
CASSYSGTSGYEQYF
TGTGCCAGCAGTTACTCCGGGACTAGCGGCTACGAGCAGTACTTC
>few|.|TRBV7-9|TRBJ1-2
CASSLGVNYGYTF
TGTGCCAGCAGCTTAGGGGTAAACTATGGCTACACCTTC
>.|TRBD1|TRBV5-1|TRBJ1-5
CASSLAGGSQPQHF
TGCGCCAGCAGCTTGGCAGGGGGCAGTCAGCCCCAGCATTTT
>.|TRBD2|TRBV6-6|TRBJ2-1
CASRGGTSGRGEQFF
TGTGCCAGCAGGGGGGGGACTAGCGGGAGAGGCGAGCAGTTCTTC
>.|.|TRBV7-2|TRBJ1-1
CASTLGSALAGTEAFF
TGTGCCAGCACCTTAGGTTCGGCACTCGCCGGCACTGAAGCTTTCTTT
>.|TRBD1|TRBV27|TRBJ2-7
CASSPGQGKGYEQYF
TGTGCCAGCAGTCCCGGACAGGGTAAAGGGTACGAGCAGTACTTC
>.|.|TRBV25-1|TRBJ2-5
CDFGGPQETQYF
TGTGATTTCGGGGGGCCGCAAGAGACCCAGTACTTC
>.|.|TRBV28|TRBJ1-6
CASTTAAVILYPLHF
TGTGCCAGCACCACGGCGGCGGTCATCCTTTACCCCCTCCACTTT
>.|.|TRBV11-2|TRBJ2-2
CASISVGELFF
TGTGCCAGCATTAGTGTCGGGGAGCTGTTTTTT
>.|.|TRBV4-1|TRBJ2-3
CASSQEVLGGKGRTQYF
TGCGCCAGCAGCCAAGAGGTTTTAGGAGGGAAGGGACGTACGCAGTATTTT
>few|.|TRBV19|TRBJ2-5
CASSILSPGGQETQYF
TGTGCCAGTAGTATACTGAGCCCCGGGGGTCAAGAGACCCAGTACTTC
>.|TRBD2|TRBV10-3|TRBJ2-3
CAIAPGLAGGPGTRGTDTQYF
TGTGCCATCGCCCCGGGACTAGCGGGAGGGCCGGGAACCCGGGGCACAGATACGCAGTATTTT
>once|TRBD1|TRBV2|TRBJ2-2
CASSGQGRRTGELFF
TGTGCCAGCAGTGGACAGGGGCGGAGGACCGGGGAGCTGTTTTTT
>.|.|TRBV6-1|TRBJ1-2
CASRRRGGENYGYTF
TGTGCCAGCAGACGCCGCGGAGGGGAGAACTATGGCTACACCTTC
>.|.|TRBV4-2|TRBJ1-4
CASSQVGSLNEKLFF
TGTGCCAGCAGCCAAGTCGGCAGTTTGAATGAAAAACTGTTTTTT
>.|.|TRBV7-2|TRBJ2-3
CASSQFALNTQYF
TGTGCCAGCAGCCAGTTTGCATTGAATACGCAGTATTTT
>.|.|TRBV27|TRBJ2-3
CASSGGSTDTQYF
TGTGCCAGTTCCGGGGGTAGCACAGATACGCAGTATTTT
>.|.|TRBV7-6|TRBJ2-2
CASSLVSTLGELFF
TGTGCCAGCAGCTTAGTATCGACTCTCGGAGAGCTGTTTTTT
>.|.|TRBV9|TRBJ2-5
CASSVLGFPQETQYF
TGTGCCAGCAGCGTACTCGGGTTTCCCCAAGAGACCCAGTACTTC
>.|.|TRBV6-1|TRBJ2-1
CASSAEGLMDVQFF
TGTGCCAGCAGTGCGGAAGGGTTAATGGACGTGCAGTTCTTC
>.|.|TRBV30|TRBJ2-7
CAWSVEGNEQYF
TGTGCCTGGAGTGTTGAGGGGAACGAGCAGTACTTC
>.|.|TRBV28|TRBJ2-1
CASSLRVRLLRSYNEQFF
TGTGCCAGCAGTTTAAGGGTGAGGCTTCTTCGCTCCTACAATGAGCAGTTCTTC
>.|.|TRBV10-3|TRBJ2-3
CAIRSGDPTDTQYF
TGTGCCATCAGGTCAGGCGATCCCACAGATACGCAGTATTTT
>once|.|TRBV7-2|TRBJ1-5
CASSFRGDTRQPQHF
TGTGCCAGCAGCTTTAGGGGGGATACGCGTCAGCCCCAGCATTTT
>.|.|TRBV11-2|TRBJ1-3
CASSLVRGLSGNTIYF
TGTGCCAGCAGCTTAGTCAGGGGCCTCTCTGGAAACACCATATATTTT
>.|.|TRBV19|TRBJ1-1
CASSTGYGTEAFF
TGTGCCAGTAGTACTGGGTATGGGACTGAAGCTTTCTTT
>.|TRBD2|TRBV11-3|TRBJ2-3
CASSLEAGRPDTQYF
TGTGCCAGCAGCTTAGAAGCGGGACGCCCAGATACGCAGTATTTT
>.|.|TRBV9|TRBJ1-2
CASSPGDTANYGYTF
TGTGCCAGCAGCCCGGGGGACACCGCTAACTATGGCTACACCTTC
>.|.|TRBV5-1|TRBJ2-1
CASSLRPYNEQFF
TGCGCCAGCAGCTTGAGGCCTTACAATGAGCAGTTCTTC
>.|TRBD1|TRBV7-3|TRBJ1-5
CASSSKQGPNQPQHF
TGTGCCAGCAGCTCCAAACAGGGGCCCAATCAGCCCCAGCATTTT
>.|.|TRBV19|TRBJ1-1
CASLRELGFAEAFF
TGTGCCAGTCTGAGGGAGTTGGGCTTTGCTGAAGCTTTCTTT
>.|.|TRBV15|TRBJ1-4
CATAPGPAATNEKLFF
TGTGCCACGGCCCCCGGCCCGGCCGCAACTAATGAAAAACTGTTTTTT
>.|.|TRBV5-1|TRBJ1-3
CASSREGPPPGNTIYF
TGCGCCAGCAGCAGAGAAGGACCCCCCCCTGGAAACACCATATATTTT
>.|TRBD1|TRBV6-1|TRBJ1-3
CASSDGEGTGFGNTIYF
TGTGCCAGCAGTGATGGTGAAGGGACAGGGTTTGGAAACACCATATATTTT
>.|.|TRBV19|TRBJ2-5
CASSIGGLGETQYF
TGTGCCAGTAGTATCGGCGGGTTAGGGGAGACCCAGTACTTC
>.|TRBD2|TRBV18|TRBJ2-3
CASSPLAGGTDTQYF
TGTGCCAGCTCACCGTTAGCGGGGGGCACAGATACGCAGTATTTT
>.|.|TRBV18|TRBJ1-2
CASSPVQGGYTF
TGTGCCAGCTCACCGGTACAGGGTGGCTACACCTTC
>.|.|TRBV5-4|TRBJ2-5
CASSSQETQYF
TGTGCCAGCAGCTCACAAGAGACCCAGTACTTC
>.|TRBD2|TRBV6-5|TRBJ2-5
CASSYEAGVETQYF
TGTGCCAGCAGTTACGAGGCGGGAGTGGAGACCCAGTACTTC
>few|TRBD2|TRBV2|TRBJ2-3
CASILAGGRDTQYF
TGTGCCAGCATATTAGCGGGGGGCCGAGATACGCAGTATTTT
>.|TRBD1|TRBV25-1|TRBJ1-1
CASSGTQGVRTEAFF
TGTGCCAGCAGTGGAACACAGGGGGTCCGCACTGAAGCTTTCTTT
>.|.|TRBV10-2|TRBJ1-1
CASSEPASGLNTEAFF
TGCGCCAGCAGTGAGCCGGCGAGCGGGTTGAACACTGAAGCTTTCTTT
>few|.|TRBV18|TRBJ1-1
CASSPRQQAEAFF
TGTGCCAGCTCACCACGTCAACAGGCGGAAGCTTTCTTT
>once|.|TRBV30|TRBJ2-2
CALTGITNTGELFF
TGTGCCCTAACAGGAATTACGAACACCGGGGAGCTGTTTTTT